Described below is a single T cell receptor (beta chain) sequence and its context. The antigen remains undetermined. UMI-labeled TRB cDNA libraries were prepared by 5' RACE. Each CDR3 protein gets one entry in TCRdb, which reprocessed the 5' RACE reads and gives no DNA. This sample contains around 140,000 distinct CDR3 sequences. This specimen comes from a study of CXCR3-negative and CXCR3-positive naive CD8 T cells. Overall study: About 150 million TRB reads in total, about 1.5 +/- 0.3 million per library. Study outcomes and limitations: More hydrophobic TRB CDR3s were found in CXCR3-positive naive cells than in CXCR3-negative naive cells. For memory CD8+ cells diversity was much lower, but both naive subsets had comparably high diversity. Similar TRBV-TRBJ usage characterized naive CXCR3-negative and CXCR3-positive cells; memory cells differed.

The length of the CDR3 is 12 residues. CDR1 is ENHRY, CDR2 SYGVKD, per germline. The chain uses TRBV10-3 and TRBJ2-2. Input material: naive CXCR3+ CD8+ T cells from blood. The sample's subset: CD45RO-CCR7+CD27+CD95- naive CD8+ T cells expressing CXCR3 (TNR3+). The TCR comes from a human donor in good health. Some clones in this sample may be carry-over from other donors' samples. The CDR3: CAISDWAGELFF.